This T cell receptor (beta chain) was recovered during a study of CD8 T cells in ankylosing spondylitis. MiXCR, run by TCRdb on the 5' RACE reads, gives a single entry per CDR3 protein. The sample shows hundreds of thousands of distinct CDR3 sequences, under 30% of them seen only once. The sample holds a few counts of this clonotype. Its antigen remains unidentified. The CDR3 runs 16 residues. Germline CDR1 MNHEY, CDR2 SVGAGI. V was clipped by 4 bases and J by 7 bases, with 20 bases between them. General study results and limits: Clones linked to the disease showed a CD8+ phenotype. They occurred at relatively low frequencies in peripheral blood. Clones linked to disease were reported to show significant enrichment in matched ankylosing spondylitis synovial fluid.

This chain joins TRBV6-5 and TRBJ2-4; unclear D gene. The sample comprised blood, either unsorted or a sorted T cell fraction (not recorded which). The clonotype comes from a male donor with ankylosing spondylitis or in good health (not recorded which). The CDR3 coding sequence is TGTGCCAGCAGTTCCACCATCAGAGCTGAAAGGAACATTCAGTACTTC. Its protein is CASSSTIRAERNIQYF.